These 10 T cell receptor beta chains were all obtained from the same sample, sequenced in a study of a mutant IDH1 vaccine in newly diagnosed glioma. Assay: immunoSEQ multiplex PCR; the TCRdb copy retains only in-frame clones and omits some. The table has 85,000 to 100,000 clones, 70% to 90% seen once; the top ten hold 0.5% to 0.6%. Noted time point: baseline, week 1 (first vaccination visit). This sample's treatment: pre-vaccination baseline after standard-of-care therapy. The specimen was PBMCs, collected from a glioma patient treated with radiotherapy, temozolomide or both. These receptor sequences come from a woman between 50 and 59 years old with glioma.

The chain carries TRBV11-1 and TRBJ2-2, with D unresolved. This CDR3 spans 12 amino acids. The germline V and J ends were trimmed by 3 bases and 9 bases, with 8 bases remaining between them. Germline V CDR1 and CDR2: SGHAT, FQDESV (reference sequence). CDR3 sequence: CASSLGEWELFF. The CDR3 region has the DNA TGTGCCAGCAGCTTGGGCGAGTGGGAGCTGTTTTTT.

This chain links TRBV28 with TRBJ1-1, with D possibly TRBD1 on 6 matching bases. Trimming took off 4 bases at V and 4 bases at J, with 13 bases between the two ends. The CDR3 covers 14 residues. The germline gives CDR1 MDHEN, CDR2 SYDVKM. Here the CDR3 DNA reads TGTGCCAGCAGTTGGACAGCCTGGAGCACTGAAGCTTTCTTT. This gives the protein CASSWTAWSTEAFF.

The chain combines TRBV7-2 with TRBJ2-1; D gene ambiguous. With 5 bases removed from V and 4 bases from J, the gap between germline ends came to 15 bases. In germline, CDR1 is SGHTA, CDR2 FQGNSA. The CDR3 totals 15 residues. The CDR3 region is CASSLEAASYNEQFF. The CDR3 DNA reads TGTGCCAGCAGCCTCGAGGCGGCTTCTTACAATGAGCAGTTCTTC.

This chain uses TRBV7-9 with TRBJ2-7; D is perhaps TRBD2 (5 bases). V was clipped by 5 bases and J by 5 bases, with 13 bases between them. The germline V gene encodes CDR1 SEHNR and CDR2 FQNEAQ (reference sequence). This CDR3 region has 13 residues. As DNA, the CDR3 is TGTGCCAGCAGCCCCCGGCGGGTCAACGAGCAGTACTTC. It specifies CASSPRRVNEQYF.

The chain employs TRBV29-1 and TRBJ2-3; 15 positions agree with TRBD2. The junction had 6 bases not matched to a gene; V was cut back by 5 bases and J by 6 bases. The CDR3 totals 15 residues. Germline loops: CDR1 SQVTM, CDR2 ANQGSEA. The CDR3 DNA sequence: TGCAGCGTTTGGACTAGCGGGAGGGCCAGTGATACGCAGTATTTT. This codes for CSVWTSGRASDTQYF.

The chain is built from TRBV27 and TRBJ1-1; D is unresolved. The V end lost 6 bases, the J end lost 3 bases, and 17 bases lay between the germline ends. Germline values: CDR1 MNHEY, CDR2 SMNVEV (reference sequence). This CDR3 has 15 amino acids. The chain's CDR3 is CASSPGPAWDTEAFF. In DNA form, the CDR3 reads TGTGCCAGCAGCCCCGGACCTGCTTGGGACACTGAAGCTTTCTTT.

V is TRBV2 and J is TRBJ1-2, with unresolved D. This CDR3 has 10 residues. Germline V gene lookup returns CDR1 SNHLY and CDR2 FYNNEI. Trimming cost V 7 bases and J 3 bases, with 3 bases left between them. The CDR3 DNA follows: TGTGCCAGCATGTACTATGGCTACACCTTC. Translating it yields CASMYYGYTF.

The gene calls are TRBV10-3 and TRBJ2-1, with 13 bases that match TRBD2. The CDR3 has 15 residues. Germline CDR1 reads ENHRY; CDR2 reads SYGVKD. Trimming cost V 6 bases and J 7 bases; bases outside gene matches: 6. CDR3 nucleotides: TGTGCCATCAGGGCTACTAGCGGGAGGGGGAATGAGCAGTTCTTC. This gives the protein CAIRATSGRGNEQFF.

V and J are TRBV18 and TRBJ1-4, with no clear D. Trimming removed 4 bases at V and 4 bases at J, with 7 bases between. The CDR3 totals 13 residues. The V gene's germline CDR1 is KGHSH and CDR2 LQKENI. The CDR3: CASSHENNEKLFF. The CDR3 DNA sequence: TGTGCCAGCTCACACGAGAATAATGAAAAACTGTTTTTT.

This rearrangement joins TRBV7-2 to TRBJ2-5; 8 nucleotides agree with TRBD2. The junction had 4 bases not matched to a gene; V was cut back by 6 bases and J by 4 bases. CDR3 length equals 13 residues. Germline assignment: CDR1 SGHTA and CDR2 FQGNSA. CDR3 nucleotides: TGTGCCAGCAGACTAGCGGTTGGAGAGACCCAGTACTTC. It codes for CASRLAVGETQYF.